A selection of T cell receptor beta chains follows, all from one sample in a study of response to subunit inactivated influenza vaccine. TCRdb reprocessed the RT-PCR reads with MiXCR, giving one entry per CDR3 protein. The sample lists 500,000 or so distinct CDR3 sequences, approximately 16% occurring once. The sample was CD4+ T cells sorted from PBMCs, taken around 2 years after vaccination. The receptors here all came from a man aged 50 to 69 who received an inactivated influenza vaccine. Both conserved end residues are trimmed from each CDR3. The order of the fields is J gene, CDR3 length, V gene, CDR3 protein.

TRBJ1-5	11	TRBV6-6	ASSYSAGQPQH
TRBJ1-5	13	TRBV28	ASSSRDHSNQPQH
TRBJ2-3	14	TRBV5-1	ASSFPAGGPTDTQY
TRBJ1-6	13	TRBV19	ASSGQALTNSPLH
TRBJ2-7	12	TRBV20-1	SARDPSGTHEQY
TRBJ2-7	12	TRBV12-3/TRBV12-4	ASSLGTSGKEQY
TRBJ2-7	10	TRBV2	ASRDDRLEQY
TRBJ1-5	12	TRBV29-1	SALESTGNQPQH
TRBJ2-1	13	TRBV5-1	ASSSRGGRYNEQF
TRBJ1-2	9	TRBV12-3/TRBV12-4	ASSRTGGYT
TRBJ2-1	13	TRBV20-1	SAPGLQGTYNEQF
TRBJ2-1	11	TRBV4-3	ASSQGLVNEQF
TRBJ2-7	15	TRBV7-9	ASSLGTSGSYPYEQY
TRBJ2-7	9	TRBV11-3	AKRGRHEQY
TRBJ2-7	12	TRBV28	ASSSRGLSYEQY
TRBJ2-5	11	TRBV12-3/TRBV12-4	ASSFQGGDTQY
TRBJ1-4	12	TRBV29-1	SVKEVATNDKLF
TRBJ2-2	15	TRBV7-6	ASSLTSGGQNTGELF
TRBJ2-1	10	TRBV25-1	ASSQLYNEQF
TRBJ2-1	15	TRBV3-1	ASSQDWASGRGNEQF
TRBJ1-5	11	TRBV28	ASSPLRAQPQH
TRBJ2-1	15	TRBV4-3	ASSQESGHRSYNEQF
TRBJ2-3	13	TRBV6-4	ASRDSGSNTDTQY
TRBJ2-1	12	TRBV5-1	ASSLWGANNEQF
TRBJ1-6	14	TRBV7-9	ASSPVATIINSPLH
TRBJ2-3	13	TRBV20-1	SARNSGGNTDTQY
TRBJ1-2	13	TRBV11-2	ASSLTQGRNYGYT